A single sample gave rise to the 26 T cell receptor beta chains below, sequenced in a study of T cell responses to AZD1222 COVID-19 vaccine. Some clones are missing from TCRdb's copy, which holds only in-frame ones; the method was immunoSEQ multiplex PCR. The sample lists around 180,000 clones; about nine tenths were seen once. Sample: peripheral blood, taken on day 0 of AZD1222 vaccination. The receptors were gathered from an adult in good health.

The chain couples TRBV6-5 to TRBJ2-2; a weak D match, TRBD2 (6 bases). The CDR3 loop spans 16 amino acids. V was shortened by 0 bases and J by 6 bases, with 14 bases between the two germline ends. The V gene's germline CDR1 is MNHEY and CDR2 SVGAGI. For the CDR3, the DNA is TGTGCCAGCAGTTACTCGATACTAGCTCGTGCCGGGGAGCTGTTTTTT. It translates to CASSYSILARAGELFF.

With regard to this clone: Sequence at one end of the junction differs from germline and may be a read error. The V and J genes are TRBV7-7 and TRBJ2-5; a possible D gene is TRBD2 (5 bases). Germline CDR1 is SSHAT and CDR2 is FNYEAQ (reference sequence). CDR3 length: 14 amino acids. CDR3 sequence reads: CASSHNPGQETQYF. For the CDR3, the DNA is TGTGCTAGCAGCCACAATCCGGGGCAAGAGACCCAGTACTTC.

The rearrangement joins TRBV6-5 to TRBJ2-7, with a tentative D call TRBD1 (6 bases). Looked up from germline, CDR1 is MNHEY and CDR2 is SVGAGI. The V end lost 6 bases, the J end lost 2 bases, and 14 bases lay between the germline ends. The CDR3 is made up of 14 amino acids. CDR3 sequence (DNA): TGTGCCAGCAGGCAGGACAGTAGAGCCTACGAGCAGTACTTC. It codes for CASRQDSRAYEQYF.

J is TRBJ1-6 and V is TRBV29-1; TRBD1 is a possible D gene (5 bases). The CDR3 covers 12 residues. The ends were cut back, 5 bases at V and 8 bases at J, with 10 bases in the middle. Germline-derived CDR1 and CDR2 are SQVTM and ANQGSEA. CDR3 amino acids: CSVQGGDSPLHF. CDR3 coding DNA: TGCAGCGTTCAGGGAGGTGATTCACCCCTCCACTTT.

This chain links TRBV18 with TRBJ2-2; D perhaps matches TRBD2 (6 bases). This CDR3 region has 17 residues. Germline values: CDR1 KGHSH, CDR2 LQKENI. V was clipped by 1 base and J by 0 bases, with 12 bases between them. CDR3 bases: TGTGCCAGCTCACCACGCGGGGCCGGAACGAACACCGGGGAGCTGTTTTTT. Encoded protein: CASSPRGAGTNTGELFF.

The V gene is TRBV5-1, the J gene TRBJ1-2; D ambiguous. Germline CDR1 SGHRS, CDR2 YFSETQ. The V and J ends lost 0 bases and 4 bases respectively, with 10 bases between them. This CDR3 contains 14 residues. The CDR3 loop is CASSLDRKIYGYTF. The CDR3, as DNA: TGCGCCAGCAGCTTGGACAGAAAGATCTATGGCTACACCTTC.

The gene calls are TRBV10-3 and TRBJ2-2, with no clear D. This CDR3 spans 12 amino acids. V lost 0 bases to trimming and J lost 9 bases, with 5 bases between them. Germline V lookup: CDR1 ENHRY, CDR2 SYGVKD. The CDR3 coding sequence is TGTGCCATCAGTGAGTCGGGCAGGGAGCTGTTTTTT. Protein sequence: CAISESGRELFF.

Concerning this clone: Other DNA sequences in the same sample also yield this CDR3. CDR3 protein: CASSLGLAGVQETQYF. The CDR3 nucleotides read TGTGCCAGCAGCCTGGGACTAGCGGGGGTTCAAGAGACCCAGTACTTC. V usage is TRBV7-9 and J usage is TRBJ2-5, with 14 positions matching TRBD2. V lost 5 bases, J lost 2 bases, and 4 bases stayed unmatched. CDR3 size: 16 residues. From germline, CDR1 is SEHNR and CDR2 FQNEAQ (reference sequence).

The chain is built from TRBV6-1 and TRBJ1-2; TRBD1 might be the D (5 bases). The ends were cut back, 4 bases at V and 8 bases at J, with 29 bases in the middle. CDR1 and CDR2 (germline): MNHNS, SASEGT. The CDR3 is made up of 18 amino acids. The CDR3, as DNA: TGTGCCAGCAGTGGGAAAGTGGGGGGGATACGGGGATCACTCGGCTACACCTTC. Translated: CASSGKVGGIRGSLGYTF.

The chain has TRBV30 and TRBJ1-6, with a tentative D call TRBD1 (6 bases). This CDR3 has 15 amino acids. From germline, CDR1 is GTSNPN and CDR2 SVGIG (reference sequence). V was shortened by 0 bases and J by 9 bases, with 15 bases between the two germline ends. The chain's CDR3 is CAWSVWGQGFSPLHF. In DNA, the CDR3 is TGTGCCTGGAGTGTATGGGGGCAGGGATTTTCACCCCTCCACTTT. Variable domain in full (rest from reference TRBV30 and TRBJ1-6): SQTIHQWPATLVQPVGSPLSLECTVEGTSNPNLYWYRQAAGRGLQLLFYSVGIGQISSEVPQNLSASRPQDRQFILSSKKLLLSDSGFYLCAWSVWGQGFSPLHFGNGTRLTVT.

The chain combines TRBV6-2 or TRBV6-3 with TRBJ2-4, with TRBD2 matching 14 bases. V shed 0 bases, J shed 6 bases, and the junction held 7 bases outside the gene matches. CDR1 MNHEY and CDR2 SVGEGT come from the germline V gene. The CDR3 runs to 18 residues. The CDR3 protein is CASSYSPLGLAGGNIQYF. CDR3 DNA: TGTGCCAGCAGTTACTCGCCCCTCGGACTAGCGGGAGGAAACATTCAGTACTTC.

The V and J genes are TRBV12-3 or TRBV12-4 and TRBJ1-5, with unresolved D. The CDR3 runs 13 residues. Between the trimmed V and J ends, which lost 4 bases and 6 bases, there was a span of 10 bases. The CDR3 DNA reads as TGTGCCAGCAGTTATGAGTTGGCTCAGCCCCAGCATTTT. It codes for CASSYELAQPQHF.

The V gene is TRBV5-5, the J gene TRBJ2-3; 9 bases agree with TRBD2. Per germline, CDR1 SGHKS and CDR2 YYEKEE (reference sequence). J lost 4 bases, V lost 0 bases, and 15 bases had no gene match. The CDR3 is 19 amino acids. CDR3 sequence (DNA): TGTGCCAGCAGCTTGGCCGTTATGGCTAGCGGGAAGTTTGCAGATACGCAGTATTTT. Amino acids: CASSLAVMASGKFADTQYF.

CDR3 in amino acids: CASSPNSGSTEAFF. CDR3 coding DNA: TGTGCCAGCAGCCCTAACTCAGGGAGCACTGAAGCTTTCTTT. The chain carries TRBV7-3 and TRBJ1-1; weak D call: TRBD1 (5 bases). CDR1 and CDR2 from the germline V gene are SGHTA and FQGTGA. The CDR3 runs 14 residues. Trimming took off 5 bases at V and 4 bases at J, with 14 bases between the two ends.

This chain uses TRBV12-3 or TRBV12-4 with TRBJ1-5; D unclear. CDR3 length equals 13 residues. V was shortened by 6 bases and J by 0 bases, with 6 bases between the two germline ends. The CDR3 DNA is TGTGCCAGCAGCCTCAATAGCAATCAGCCCCAGCATTTT. Amino acid sequence: CASSLNSNQPQHF.

This clone appeared a few times. The chain links TRBV19 to TRBJ1-5, with TRBD1 matching over 7 bases. Per the germline V gene, CDR1 is LNHDA and CDR2 is SQIVND (reference sequence). The length of the CDR3 is 15 residues. With V trimmed by 2 bases and J by 5 bases, 6 bases remained unmatched. CDR3 nucleotides: TGTGCCAGTAGTATACGGGAAGGGGGCCATCAGCCCCAGCATTTT. Amino acid sequence: CASSIREGGHQPQHF.

The CDR3 bases are TGTGCCAGCAGTTTACAGGGGGCACGTCAGCCCCAGCATTTT. The encoded protein is CASSLQGARQPQHF. The chain uses TRBV28 and TRBJ1-5; 8 bases fit TRBD1. Germline V gives CDR1 MDHEN, CDR2 SYDVKM. V was pared by 2 bases and J by 6 bases, with 3 bases of the junction left unmatched. CDR3 length: 14 residues.

This chain connects TRBV10-3 to TRBJ2-2; TRBD1 agrees at 9 bases. V trimming: 9 bases; J trimming: 1 base; junction bases outside the gene matches: 9. The germline gives CDR1 ENHRY, CDR2 SYGVKD. The CDR3 contains 16 residues. The CDR3 sequence: CAISTRQGENTGELFF. The CDR3 DNA sequence: TGTGCCATTTCTACTAGACAGGGGGAGAACACCGGGGAGCTGTTTTTT.

This clone was picked up one time. The chain is built from TRBV5-1 and TRBJ2-1, with D tentatively TRBD1 or TRBD2 (5 bases each). CDR3 length: 12 amino acids. CDR1 and CDR2 from the germline V gene are SGHRS and YFSETQ. V lost 4 bases to trimming and J lost 8 bases, with 10 bases between them. The CDR3 spells CASSGTTHEQFF. CDR3 bases: TGCGCCAGCAGCGGGACGACACATGAGCAGTTCTTC.

This clone occurred once. V gene TRBV10-1 combines with J gene TRBJ2-3, with a weak D call TRBD1 (5 bases). Looked up from germline, CDR1 is WNHNN and CDR2 is SYGVQD (reference sequence). The V end was cut by 6 bases, the J end by 6 bases, with 13 bases between. This CDR3 has 13 amino acids. In DNA, the CDR3 is TGCGCCAGCAGGCAGGGTCCTGTGGATACGCAGTATTTT. Translated, it gives CASRQGPVDTQYF.

The V and J genes are TRBV28 and TRBJ2-7, with 7 nucleotides matching TRBD1. The CDR3 has 15 residues. Trimming removed 3 bases from V and 4 bases from J; junction bases left unmatched: 9. CDR1 MDHEN and CDR2 SYDVKM come from the germline V gene. The CDR3 coding sequence is TGTGCCAGCAGTTTTCCGGGACAGACAGGTTACGAGCAGTACTTC. As protein: CASSFPGQTGYEQYF.

The rearrangement joins TRBV18 to TRBJ1-6; 10 nucleotides agree with TRBD1. CDR3 size: 15 residues. Germline CDR1 reads KGHSH; CDR2 reads LQKENI. The V and J ends lost 2 bases and 7 bases, in that order; junction bases with no gene match: 2. CDR3 sequence reads: CASSPSDRGNSPLHF. The CDR3 nucleotides read TGTGCCAGCTCACCATCGGACAGGGGGAATTCACCCCTCCACTTT.

The V gene is TRBV7-2, the J gene TRBJ1-5; D is perhaps TRBD1 (5 bases). The CDR3 covers 18 residues. The V and J ends lost 0 bases and 2 bases respectively, with 17 bases between them. CDR1 and CDR2 from the germline V gene are SGHTA and FQGNSA. As DNA, the CDR3 is TGTGCCAGCAGCTTAGCGGTCGCGGCGGGGGGGGGCAATCAGCCCCAGCATTTT. This encodes CASSLAVAAGGGNQPQHF.

The J gene is TRBJ1-1, the V gene TRBV6-5; a possible D gene is TRBD1 (6 bases). The V end was cut by 7 bases, the J end by 1 base, with 16 bases between. The CDR3 is 15 residues long. Germline V lookup: CDR1 MNHEY, CDR2 SVGAGI. The chain's CDR3 is CASTKFGTQNTEAFF. CDR3 sequence (DNA): TGTGCCAGCACCAAATTCGGGACACAGAACACTGAAGCTTTCTTT.

This clone was detected only once. This chain connects TRBV5-1 to TRBJ2-5; weak D call: TRBD2 (5 bases). The germline gives CDR1 SGHRS, CDR2 YFSETQ. The CDR3 totals 14 residues. Trimming shortened V by 2 bases and J by 1 base, and 9 bases separated the two germline ends. The CDR3 loop reads CASSLRERQETQYF. CDR3 in DNA: TGCGCCAGCAGCTTACGGGAACGCCAAGAGACCCAGTACTTC. Together with reference TRBV5-1 and TRBJ2-5, the CDR3 gives the full variable domain: KAGVTQTPRYLIKTRGQQVTLSCSPISGHRSVSWYQQTPGQGLQFLFEYFSETQRNKGNFPGRFSGRQFSNSRSEMNVSTLELGDSALYLCASSLRERQETQYFGPGTRLLVL.

The gene calls are TRBV6-1 and TRBJ2-5, with 7 bases lining up with TRBD1. V dropped 3 bases and J dropped 5; count of bases not matched to a gene: 9. This CDR3 region has 15 residues. The V gene's germline CDR1 is MNHNS and CDR2 SASEGT. DNA of the CDR3: TGTGCCAGCAGTGATCGACAGGGCGTACGGGAGACCCAGTACTTC. Protein product: CASSDRQGVRETQYF.